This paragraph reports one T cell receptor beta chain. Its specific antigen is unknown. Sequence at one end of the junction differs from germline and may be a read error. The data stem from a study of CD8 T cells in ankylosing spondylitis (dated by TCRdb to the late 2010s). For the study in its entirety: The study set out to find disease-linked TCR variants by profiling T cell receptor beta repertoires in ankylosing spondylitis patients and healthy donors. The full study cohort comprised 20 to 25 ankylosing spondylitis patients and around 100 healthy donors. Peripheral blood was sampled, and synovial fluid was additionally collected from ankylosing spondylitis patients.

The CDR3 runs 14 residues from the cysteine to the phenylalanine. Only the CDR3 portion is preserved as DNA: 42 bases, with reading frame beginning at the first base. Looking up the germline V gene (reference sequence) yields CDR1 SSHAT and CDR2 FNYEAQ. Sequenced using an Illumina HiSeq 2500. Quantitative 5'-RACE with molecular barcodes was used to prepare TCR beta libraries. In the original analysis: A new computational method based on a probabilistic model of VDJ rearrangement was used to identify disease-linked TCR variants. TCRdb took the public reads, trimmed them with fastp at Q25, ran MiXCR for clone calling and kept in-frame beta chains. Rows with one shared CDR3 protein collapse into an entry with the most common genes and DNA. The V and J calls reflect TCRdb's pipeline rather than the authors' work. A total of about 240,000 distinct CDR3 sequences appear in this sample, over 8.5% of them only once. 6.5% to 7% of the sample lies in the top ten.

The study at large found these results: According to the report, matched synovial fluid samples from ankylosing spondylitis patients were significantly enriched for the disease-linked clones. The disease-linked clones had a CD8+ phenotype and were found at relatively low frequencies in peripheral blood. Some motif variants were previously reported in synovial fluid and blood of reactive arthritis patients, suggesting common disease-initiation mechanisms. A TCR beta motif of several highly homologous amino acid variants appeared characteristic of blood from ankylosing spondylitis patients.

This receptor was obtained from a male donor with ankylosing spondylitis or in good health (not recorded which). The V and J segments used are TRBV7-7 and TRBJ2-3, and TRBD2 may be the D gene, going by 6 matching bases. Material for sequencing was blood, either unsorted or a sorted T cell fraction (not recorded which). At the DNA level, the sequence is TGTGCTAGCAGCCCCTTCGCGGGGACGGATACGCAGTATTTT. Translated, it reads CASSPFAGTDTQYF.